The sequence of this T cell receptor beta chain was determined in a study of T cells in Graves' hyperthyroidism and ophthalmopathy. Study results and limitations: In validation, the model predicted ophthalmopathy. These predictions came a median roughly 6.5 months before onset. Blood shared most expanded thyroid clonotypes above 0.001.

This clonotype was seen ten or more times. The antigen remains undetermined. V lost 5 bases to trimming and J lost 8 bases; unmatched junction nucleotides: 4. The CDR3 contains 12 residues. From RNA transcripts, TCR beta CDR3 regions were amplified. TCR CDR3 underwent first-round RT-PCR with the HTBI primer set. In TCRdb, the multiplex PCR reads were re-called with MiXCR into one record per CDR3 protein. The table includes approximately 600,000 distinct CDR3 sequences, around 14% detected once. The clonotype originates from a woman aged 30 to 39 with Graves' hyperthyroidism that later progressed to Graves' ophthalmopathy. The rearrangement links TRBV12-3 or TRBV12-4 to TRBJ1-2, with TRBD1 identical over 8 bases. Material for sequencing was blood. The CDR3 is CASSGQGEGYTF. CDR3 sequence (DNA): TGTGCCAGCAGTGGACAGGGAGAGGGCTACACCTTC.